This is a list of T cell receptor beta chains from one sample in a study of OX40 agonist ivuxolimab in advanced cancers. TCRdb's copy holds only in-frame clones and misses some; the assay was immunoSEQ multiplex PCR. The sample lists about 33,000 clones; 84% were seen once. Sequencing was performed on CD4+ or CD8+ T cells sorted from blood, taken in a trial of the OX40 agonist ivuxolimab. These receptors were obtained from an adult with an advanced solid tumor such as melanoma, head and neck, liver or kidney cancer. The CDR3 runs from the conserved cysteine through the conserved F or W. A D gene is named only where the DNA matches it firmly. Clone size is stated in some rows and not others, as once, few, many or a class when expanded.

TRBJ1-5 TRBD1 NA TRBV2 CASRPGQGKNQPQHF TGTGCCAGCCGCCCGGGACAGGGAAAGAATCAGCCCCAGCATTTT
TRBJ2-1 NA NA TRBV4-1 CASSVRLGNEQFF TGCGCCAGCAGCGTTCGGCTAGGTAATGAGCAGTTCTTC
TRBJ2-5 NA NA TRBV30 CAWTSLGTSTETQYF TGTGCCTGGACTTCTTTGGGAACTAGCACCGAGACCCAGTACTTC
TRBJ2-7 NA NA TRBV29-1 CSVDGGGEGYEQYF TGCAGCGTTGATGGGGGCGGGGAGGGGTACGAGCAGTACTTC
TRBJ1-4 NA NA TRBV25-1 CASSGTVVQEKLFF TGTGCCAGCAGTGGGACAGTAGTTCAGGAAAAACTGTTTTTT
TRBJ2-3 NA NA TRBV2 CASSEELASSTDTQYF TGTGCCAGCAGTGAAGAGCTGGCAAGTTCCACAGATACGCAGTATTTT
TRBJ1-2 NA few TRBV5-4 CASSLGAVGYTF TGTGCCAGCAGCTTGGGCGCGGTTGGCTACACCTTC
TRBJ2-1 NA NA TRBV4-3 CASSQEVANNEQFF TGCGCCAGCAGCCAAGAGGTGGCCAACAATGAGCAGTTCTTC
TRBJ2-5 NA NA TRBV2 CASRSGQREETQYF TGTGCCAGCAGATCCGGGCAGAGGGAAGAGACCCAGTACTTC
TRBJ2-5 NA NA TRBV28 CASSFGVQETQYF TGTGCCAGCAGTTTTGGGGTCCAAGAGACCCAGTACTTC
TRBJ1-1 NA NA TRBV4-1 CASSLGPGPGEAFF TGCGCCAGCAGCCTAGGACCTGGGCCGGGTGAAGCTTTCTTT
TRBJ1-1 TRBD1 NA TRBV7-6 CASSHPGQGLNTEAFF TGTGCCAGCAGCCACCCGGGACAGGGGTTGAACACTGAAGCTTTCTTT
TRBJ2-2 NA NA TRBV6-6 CATFHGELFF TGTGCCACCTTCCATGGGGAGCTGTTTTTT
TRBJ2-7 NA NA TRBV21-1 CASSWTGGYTYEQYF TGTGCCAGCAGCTGGACAGGGGGCTACACCTACGAGCAGTACTTC
TRBJ2-1 NA NA TRBV7-6 CASNSGMGEKGDEQFF TGTGCCAGCAACTCGGGCATGGGGGAGAAGGGTGATGAGCAGTTCTTC
TRBJ2-7 NA NA TRBV4-2 CASSQEPADYEQYF TGTGCCAGCAGCCAAGAACCGGCAGACTACGAGCAGTACTTC
TRBJ1-6 TRBD1 NA TRBV7-8 CASSSGQELGYSPLHF TGTGCCAGCAGCTCAGGACAGGAGCTTGGGTATTCACCCCTCCACTTT
TRBJ1-2 NA NA TRBV27 CASSPLREGGYTF TGTGCCAGCAGTCCTCTGAGGGAGGGTGGCTACACCTTC
TRBJ2-3 TRBD2 NA TRBV27 CASRGGTSVTDTQYF TGTGCCAGCAGGGGGGGGACTAGCGTCACAGATACGCAGTATTTT
TRBJ2-3 TRBD2 NA TRBV6-5 CASSLAGPTDTQYF TGTGCCAGCAGTCTAGCGGGCCCAACAGATACGCAGTATTTT
TRBJ1-1 NA NA TRBV19 CASNVGSTEAFF TGTGCCAGTAACGTGGGGTCCACTGAAGCTTTCTTT
TRBJ1-1 NA once TRBV7-8 CASSLGGGATEAFF TGTGCCAGCAGCTTAGGGGGGGGAGCCACTGAAGCTTTCTTT
TRBJ1-3 NA NA TRBV4-1 CASSQVEQLKNTIYF TGCGCCAGCAGCCAAGTAGAACAGCTCAAAAACACCATATATTTT
TRBJ1-2 NA NA TRBV10-3 CAISETGRGNYGYTF TGTGCCATCAGTGAGACTGGCAGGGGAAACTATGGCTACACCTTC
TRBJ1-5 NA NA TRBV4-3 CASPGRESDSNSNQPQHF TGCGCCAGCCCCGGCCGGGAGTCCGACTCGAATAGCAATCAGCCCCAGCATTTT
TRBJ1-5 NA NA TRBV19 CASSIATGPNQPQHF TGTGCCAGTAGTATAGCCACAGGTCCCAATCAGCCCCAGCATTTT
TRBJ1-2 NA NA TRBV18 CASSLSGTKDYGYTF TGTGCCAGCTCACTCTCCGGGACAAAAGACTATGGCTACACCTTC
TRBJ2-7 NA NA TRBV13 CASRYLGDLGSYEQYF TGTGCCAGCAGATACCTCGGGGACCTTGGCTCCTACGAGCAGTACTTC
TRBJ1-6 TRBD1 NA TRBV19 CASTHTGGNSPLHF TGTGCCAGTACCCATACAGGGGGGAATTCACCCCTCCACTTT
TRBJ2-7 TRBD2 NA TRBV28 CASSSGLAGPNHEQYF TGTGCCAGCAGTTCCGGACTAGCGGGGCCCAACCACGAGCAGTACTTC
TRBJ2-7 TRBD1 few TRBV9 CASSPWDREGEQYF TGTGCCAGCAGCCCCTGGGACAGGGAAGGCGAGCAGTACTTC
TRBJ2-1 NA NA TRBV11-3 CASSLDQVSYNEQFF TGTGCCAGCAGCTTAGATCAGGTGTCCTACAATGAGCAGTTCTTC
TRBJ2-7 NA NA TRBV4-1 CASSQGNRAYEQYF TGCGCCAGCAGCCAAGGTAACAGAGCCTACGAGCAGTACTTC
TRBJ2-1 TRBD2 NA TRBV9 CASSVSSAGNNEQFF TGTGCCAGCAGCGTAAGTTCAGCGGGGAACAATGAGCAGTTCTTC
TRBJ1-5 TRBD1 few TRBV19 CASSMGQKNQPQHF TGTGCCAGTAGTATGGGACAGAAGAATCAGCCCCAGCATTTT